This T cell receptor (beta chain) emerged from a study of T-cell reconstitution after alpha-beta-depleted transplantation in children. The germline V gene has CDR1 SGHDT and CDR2 YYEEEE. This CDR3 has 14 amino acids. V lost 0 bases and J 4 bases, leaving 8 bases between the germline ends. Unique molecular identifiers tagged the TCRbeta library. From the PCR reads, TCRdb called clonotypes with MiXCR, one entry per CDR3 protein. This sample carries some 520,000 distinct CDR3 sequences, approximately 29% of them seen once, and the ten largest clones take less than 2.5%. The sequencing used PBMCs from the stem cell graft donor, collected from the stem cell graft. The chain employs TRBV5-6 and TRBJ2-1; D is uncertain. The receptor was isolated from a human donor who donated a stem cell graft to a child with aplastic anemia. CDR3 in amino acids: CASSLDEPYNEQFF. The CDR3 DNA reads as TGTGCCAGCAGCTTGGATGAGCCTTACAATGAGCAGTTCTTC.